This TCR beta chain appears in the sequencing data of a study of cytomegalovirus exposure and HLA in healthy donors. The method was immunoSEQ multiplex PCR; TCRdb's version includes in-frame clones alone and lacks a portion of them. The table includes about 170,000 clones, roughly 90% detected once. The material sequenced was PBMCs. The clonotype was recovered from a young woman in good health and CMV-seronegative.

The CDR3 here is CACEGTGGWYGYTF. The CDR3 nucleotides are TGTGCCTGTGAGGGGACAGGGGGATGGTATGGCTACACCTTC. The J gene is TRBJ1-2, the V gene TRBV30; 11 positions match TRBD1. With V trimmed by 6 bases and J by 5 bases, 8 bases remained unmatched. The CDR3 contains 14 residues. Germline V CDR1 and CDR2: GTSNPN, SVGIG (reference sequence).